The entry below describes one T cell receptor beta chain. This specimen belongs to a study of Ad26.COV2.S vaccination and SARS-CoV-2 variants. Sequenced by immunoSEQ multiplex PCR; TCRdb stores in-frame clones only, minus some. The sample has approximately 410,000 clones; approximately 87% are singletons. V lost 3 bases and J 1 base, leaving 12 bases between the germline ends. Looked up from germline, CDR1 is MDHEN and CDR2 is SYDVKM. The CDR3 has 16 amino acids. The treatment denotes: over 15 received Ad26.COV2.S at low or high dose, single or two shots; 5 received placebo; per-sample allocation not given. The study sampled participants on day 63 after the first vaccine or placebo injection.

This sequence originates from a person between 18 and 65 years old who received the Ad26.COV2.S COVID-19 vaccine or a placebo. The material was peripheral blood, obtained in a trial of Ad26.COV2.S vaccine versus placebo. The genes are TRBV28 and TRBJ1-4; possible D gene TRBD1, 5 bases. CDR3 DNA sequence: TGTGCCAGCAGTTTGCCGGGGCGAGGAACTAATGAAAAACTGTTTTTT. It encodes CASSLPGRGTNEKLFF.